This is a list of T cell receptor beta chains from one sample in a study of blood T cell dynamics during melanoma immunotherapy. TCRdb keeps only in-frame clones here, not all; method: immunoSEQ multiplex PCR. The sample yields 6,000 or so clones, over 65% seen once. The sequences come from blood, collected from a patient treated with checkpoint blockade. The source of these receptors is a human donor with melanoma. Some clones in this sample may be carry-over from other donors' samples. The CDR3 runs from the conserved cysteine through the conserved F or W. The D gene is left open where the match is weak. Only part of the rows carry a size: once, few, many, or a class if the clone is expanded.

size	V	D	J	CDR3	DNA
-	TRBV28	-	TRBJ1-4	CASSSDRRYNEKLFF	TGTGCCAGCAGTTCTGACAGGAGATATAATGAAAAACTGTTTTTT
-	TRBV11-2	-	TRBJ2-1	CASSYGPQGGNEQFF	TGTGCCAGCAGCTATGGGCCGCAGGGGGGGAATGAGCAGTTCTTC
-	TRBV18	-	TRBJ1-5	CASSIWGSNQPQHF	TGTGCCAGCTCAATATGGGGGAGCAATCAGCCCCAGCATTTT
-	TRBV6-5	TRBD1	TRBJ1-2	CASSPFGQDYGYTF	TGTGCCAGCAGCCCCTTTGGACAGGACTATGGCTACACCTTC
-	TRBV7-2	-	TRBJ2-1	CASSLAGAGYNEQFF	TGTGCCAGCAGCTTAGCAGGGGCTGGATACAATGAGCAGTTCTTC
-	TRBV5-1	TRBD1	TRBJ1-4	CASQQGAGEKLFF	TGCGCCAGCCAACAGGGGGCTGGAGAAAAACTGTTTTTT
-	TRBV9	-	TRBJ1-6	CASSPDALLNSPLHF	TGTGCCAGCAGCCCAGACGCCCTATTGAATTCACCCCTCCACTTT
-	TRBV19	-	TRBJ2-1	CASSPRGYNEQFF	TGTGCCAGTAGTCCCAGGGGCTACAATGAGCAGTTCTTC
-	TRBV5-1	-	TRBJ1-1	CASSSSTPPGAEAFF	TGCGCCAGCAGCTCCTCCACACCGCCGGGGGCGGAAGCTTTCTTT
-	TRBV9	TRBD1	TRBJ2-7	CASSATGTGNDEQYF	TGTGCCAGCAGCGCAACCGGGACAGGGAACGACGAGCAGTACTTC
-	TRBV30	-	TRBJ1-5	CAWSIPDDSNQPQHF	TGTGCCTGGAGTATCCCCGACGACAGCAATCAGCCCCAGCATTTT
few	TRBV2	TRBD2	TRBJ2-3	CASSEGTSSTDTQYF	TGTGCCAGCAGTGAAGGGACTAGCAGCACAGATACGCAGTATTTT
-	TRBV11-2	-	TRBJ2-1	CASSQTGTAYNEQFF	TGTGCCAGCAGCCAGACCGGGACTGCCTACAATGAGCAGTTCTTC
-	TRBV19	-	TRBJ2-1	CASSIGNSNEQFF	TGTGCCAGTAGTATAGGTAATTCCAATGAGCAGTTCTTC
-	TRBV27	-	TRBJ1-1	CASSGWDTPNTEAFF	TGTGCCAGCAGTGGCTGGGACACCCCGAACACTGAAGCTTTCTTT